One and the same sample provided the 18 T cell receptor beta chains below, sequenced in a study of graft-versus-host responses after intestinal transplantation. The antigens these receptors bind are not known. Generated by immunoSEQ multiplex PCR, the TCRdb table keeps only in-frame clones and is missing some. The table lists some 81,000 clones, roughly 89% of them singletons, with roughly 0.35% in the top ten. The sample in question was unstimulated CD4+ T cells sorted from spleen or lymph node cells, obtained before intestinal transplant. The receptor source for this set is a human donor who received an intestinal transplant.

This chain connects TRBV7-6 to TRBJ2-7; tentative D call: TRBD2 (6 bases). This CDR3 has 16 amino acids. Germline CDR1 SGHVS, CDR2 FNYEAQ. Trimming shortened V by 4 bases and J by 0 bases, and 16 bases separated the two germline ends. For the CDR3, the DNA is TGTGCCAGCAGCTCCTATGGGGGGATCGGCTCCTACGAGCAGTACTTC. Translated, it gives CASSSYGGIGSYEQYF.

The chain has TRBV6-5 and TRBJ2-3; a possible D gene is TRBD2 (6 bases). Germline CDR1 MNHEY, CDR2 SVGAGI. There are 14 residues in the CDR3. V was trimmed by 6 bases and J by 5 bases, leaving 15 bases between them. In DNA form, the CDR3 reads TGTGCCAGCAGGCAGGGACTTCTAGGAGATACGCAGTATTTT. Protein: CASRQGLLGDTQYF.

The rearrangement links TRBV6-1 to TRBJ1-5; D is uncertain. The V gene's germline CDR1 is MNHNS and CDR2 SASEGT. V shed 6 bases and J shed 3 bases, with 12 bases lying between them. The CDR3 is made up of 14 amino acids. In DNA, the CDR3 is TGTGCCAGCAGGCCGGGAGGGTCCAATCAGCCCCAGCATTTT. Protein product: CASRPGGSNQPQHF.

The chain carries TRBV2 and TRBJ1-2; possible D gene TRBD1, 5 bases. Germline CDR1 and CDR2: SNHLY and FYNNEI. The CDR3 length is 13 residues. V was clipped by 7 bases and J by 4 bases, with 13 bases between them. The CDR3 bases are TGTGCCAGCATACAGGATATGGGCTATGGCTACACCTTC. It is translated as CASIQDMGYGYTF.

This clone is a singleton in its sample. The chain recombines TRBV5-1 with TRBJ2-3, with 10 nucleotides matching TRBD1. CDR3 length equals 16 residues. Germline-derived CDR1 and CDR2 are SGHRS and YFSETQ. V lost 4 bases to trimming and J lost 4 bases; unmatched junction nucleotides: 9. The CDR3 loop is CASSTGTGVRSDTQYF. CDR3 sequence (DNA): TGCGCCAGCAGCACGGGGACAGGGGTGCGGTCAGATACGCAGTATTTT.

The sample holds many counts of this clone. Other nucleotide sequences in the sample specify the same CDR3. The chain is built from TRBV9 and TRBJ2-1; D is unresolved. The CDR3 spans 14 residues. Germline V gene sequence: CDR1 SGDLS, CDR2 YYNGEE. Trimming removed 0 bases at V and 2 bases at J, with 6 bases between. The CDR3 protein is CASSVDTAYNEQFF. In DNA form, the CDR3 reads TGTGCCAGCAGCGTAGACACCGCCTACAATGAGCAGTTCTTC.

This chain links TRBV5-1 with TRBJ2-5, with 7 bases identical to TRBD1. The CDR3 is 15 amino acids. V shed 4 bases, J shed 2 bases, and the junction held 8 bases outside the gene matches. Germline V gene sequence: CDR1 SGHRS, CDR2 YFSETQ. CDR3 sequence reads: CASSRTGTDQETQYF. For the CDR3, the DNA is TGCGCCAGCAGCCGAACCGGGACAGATCAAGAGACCCAGTACTTC. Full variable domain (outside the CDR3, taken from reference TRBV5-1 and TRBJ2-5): KAGVTQTPRYLIKTRGQQVTLSCSPISGHRSVSWYQQTPGQGLQFLFEYFSETQRNKGNFPGRFSGRQFSNSRSEMNVSTLELGDSALYLCASSRTGTDQETQYFGPGTRLLVL.

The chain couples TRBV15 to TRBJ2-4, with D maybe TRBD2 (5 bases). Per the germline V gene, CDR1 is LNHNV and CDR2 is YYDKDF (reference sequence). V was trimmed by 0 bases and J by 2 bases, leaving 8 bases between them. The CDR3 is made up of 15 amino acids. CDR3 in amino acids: CATSRDPGTKNIQYF. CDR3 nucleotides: TGTGCCACCAGCAGAGACCCGGGAACCAAAAACATTCAGTACTTC.

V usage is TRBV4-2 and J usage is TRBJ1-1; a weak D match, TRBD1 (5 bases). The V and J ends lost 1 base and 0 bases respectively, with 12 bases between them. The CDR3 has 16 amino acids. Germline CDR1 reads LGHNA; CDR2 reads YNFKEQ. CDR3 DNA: TGTGCCAGCAGCCAAGGAGACAGCTTGATGAACACTGAAGCTTTCTTT. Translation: CASSQGDSLMNTEAFF.

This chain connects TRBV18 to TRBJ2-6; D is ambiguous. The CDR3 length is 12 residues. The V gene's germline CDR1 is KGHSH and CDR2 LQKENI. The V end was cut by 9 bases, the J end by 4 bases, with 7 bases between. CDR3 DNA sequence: TGTGCCAGTCTATCCGGGGCCAACGTCCTGACTTTC. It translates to CASLSGANVLTF.

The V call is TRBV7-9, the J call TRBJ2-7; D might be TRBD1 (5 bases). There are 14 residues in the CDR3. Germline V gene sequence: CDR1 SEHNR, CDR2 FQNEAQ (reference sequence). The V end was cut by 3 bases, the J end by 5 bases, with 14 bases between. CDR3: CASSFTNWGHEQYF. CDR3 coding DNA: TGTGCCAGCAGCTTCACTAACTGGGGCCACGAGCAGTACTTC.

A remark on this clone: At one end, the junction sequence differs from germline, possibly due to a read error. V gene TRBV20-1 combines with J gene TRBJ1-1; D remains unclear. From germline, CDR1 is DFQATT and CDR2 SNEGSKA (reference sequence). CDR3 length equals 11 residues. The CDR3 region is CSARASSEAFF. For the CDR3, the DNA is TGCAGTGCCAGAGCCAGTTCTGAAGCTTTCTTT.

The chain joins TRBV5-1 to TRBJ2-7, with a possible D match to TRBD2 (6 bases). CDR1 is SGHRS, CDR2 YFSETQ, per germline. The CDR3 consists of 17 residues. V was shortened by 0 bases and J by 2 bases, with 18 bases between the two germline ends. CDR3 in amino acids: CASSLALLGGITYEQYF. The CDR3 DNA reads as TGCGCCAGCAGCTTGGCTCTATTAGGCGGGATTACCTACGAGCAGTACTTC.

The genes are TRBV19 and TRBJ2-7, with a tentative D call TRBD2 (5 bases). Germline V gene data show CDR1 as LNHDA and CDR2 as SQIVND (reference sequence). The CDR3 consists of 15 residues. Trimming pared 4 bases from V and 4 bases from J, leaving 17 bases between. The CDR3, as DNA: TGTGCCAGTAGTAGTTCGAAGCGGTCCCATTACGAGCAGTACTTC. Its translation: CASSSSKRSHYEQYF.

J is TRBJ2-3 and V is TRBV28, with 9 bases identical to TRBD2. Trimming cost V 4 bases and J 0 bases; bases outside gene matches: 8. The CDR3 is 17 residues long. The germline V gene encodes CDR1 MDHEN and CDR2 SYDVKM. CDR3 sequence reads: CASSSILAGSSTDTQYF. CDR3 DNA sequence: TGTGCCAGCAGTTCCATTCTAGCGGGATCTAGCACAGATACGCAGTATTTT. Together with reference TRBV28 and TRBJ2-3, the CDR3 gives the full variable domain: DVKVTQSSRYLVKRTGEKVFLECVQDMDHENMFWYRQDPGLGLRLIYFSYDVKMKEKGDIPEGYSVSREKKERFSLILESASTNQTSMYLCASSSILAGSSTDTQYFGPGTRLTVL.

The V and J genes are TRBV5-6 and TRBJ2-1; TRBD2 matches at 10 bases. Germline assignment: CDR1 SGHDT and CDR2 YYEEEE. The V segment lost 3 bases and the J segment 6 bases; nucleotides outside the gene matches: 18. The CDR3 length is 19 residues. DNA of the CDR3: TGTGCCAGCAGCTCAAGGGGCAATAGCGGGGGGCCCTTCTCCAATGAGCAGTTCTTC. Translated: CASSSRGNSGGPFSNEQFF.

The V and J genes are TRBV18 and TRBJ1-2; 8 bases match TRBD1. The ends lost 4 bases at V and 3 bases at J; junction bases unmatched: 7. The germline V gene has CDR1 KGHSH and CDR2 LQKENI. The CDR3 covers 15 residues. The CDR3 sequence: CASSHSDREHYGYTF. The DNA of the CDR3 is TGTGCCAGCTCACACTCGGACAGGGAACACTATGGCTACACCTTC.

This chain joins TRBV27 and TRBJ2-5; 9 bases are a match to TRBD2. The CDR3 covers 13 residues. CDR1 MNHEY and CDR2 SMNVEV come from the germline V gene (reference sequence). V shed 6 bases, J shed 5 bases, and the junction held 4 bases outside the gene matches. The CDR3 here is CASRGLAGETQYF. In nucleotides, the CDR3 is TGTGCCAGCAGGGGACTAGCAGGGGAGACCCAGTACTTC.